The T cell receptor (beta chain) under discussion was sequenced for a study of CD8 T cell repertoires and HIV-1 epitope variants. Study at large: Tested: three Gag epitope families, Nef HW9 and YT9.

Profiling relied on immunoSEQ multiplex PCR, and the TCRdb table lists in-frame clones only, not all of them. Among over 90,000 clones, almost 75% were seen once, and the ten largest hold 20% to 30%. As concerns this clone: As yet, its antigen is unknown.

Points from the study as a whole: Nef KF9 drew about 5 clonotypes and HW9 one, without TAALDMSHF responses.

Material: uncultured baseline CD8+ T cells from peripheral blood mononuclear cells (PBMCs). This TCR was sampled from a male donor with HIV.

The CDR3 bases are TGTGCCAGCAGTTTCCGTGTTACTAGCGGGAGAGAGCAGTTCTTC. It encodes CASSFRVTSGREQFF. The chain uses TRBV28 and TRBJ2-1, with 11 bases aligning to TRBD2. V was clipped by 3 bases and J by 10 bases; unmatched bases: 8. This CDR3 contains 15 residues. The germline V gene encodes CDR1 MDHEN and CDR2 SYDVKM.